This TCR beta chain was recovered during a study of blood T cell repertoires in COVID-19. Study-level background: Samples representing acute and convalescent COVID-19 were sourced from the United States, Italy and Spain.

The CDR3 consists of 15 residues. Germline-derived CDR1 and CDR2 are SGHVS and FNYEAQ. The junction had 2 bases not matched to a gene; V was cut back by 5 bases and J by 1 base. Sequencing was performed with immunoSEQ multiplex PCR; in TCRdb, only in-frame clones are kept and a portion is missing. The profile covers approximately 90,000 clones, with 85% appearing a single time and more than 30% taken by the ten largest. The specimen was peripheral blood. The TCR was taken from an elderly man with acute or convalescent COVID-19. The genes are TRBV7-6 and TRBJ2-2; 9 bases are shared with TRBD1. The CDR3 is CASSQGQGNTGELFF. DNA of the CDR3: TGTGCCAGCAGCCAGGGACAGGGGAACACCGGGGAGCTGTTTTTT.